This note documents a single T cell receptor (beta chain) sequence. Authors' methods: Nucleated cell counts were estimated from reference gene primer amplification. Sequencing was performed with immunoSEQ multiplex PCR; in TCRdb, only in-frame clones are kept and a portion is missing. The V and J calls and clone size come from that table; D and trimming were worked out from the DNA. The profile shows 250,000 or so clones, roughly 86% of them singletons. Per the germline V gene, CDR1 is KGHDR and CDR2 is SFDVKD. The CDR3 length is 14 residues. J gave up 5 bases and V 4 bases, and 6 bases lay outside the gene matches. The source of the sample is a study of blood T cell repertoires in COVID-19. About the study: Sites in the United States, Italy and Spain provided acute and convalescent COVID-19 samples. PBMCs, B-cell-depleted T cells, or T cells were the source of the cDNA or gDNA that made up the material.

The material sequenced was peripheral blood. The source of this sequence is a man in his forties with active or convalescent COVID-19. The V gene is TRBV24-1, the J gene TRBJ2-5; 7 positions match TRBD2. CDR3 protein: CATSDRSGGETQYF. The CDR3 nucleotides read TGTGCCACCAGTGACCGATCCGGGGGGGAGACCCAGTACTTC.